Listed here is a single T cell receptor beta chain. Germline assignment: CDR1 SGHRS and CDR2 YFSETQ. V gave up 0 bases and J gave up 6 bases; unmatched junction bases: 3. The CDR3 sequence is 16 residues long. TCRdb's table, derived via immunoSEQ multiplex PCR, lists solely in-frame clones and lacks some. The data contain some 220,000 clones, roughly 84% of them singletons. The sample is drawn from a study of blood T cell repertoires in COVID-19. Study information: PBMCs, B-cell-depleted T cells, or T cells were the source of the cDNA or gDNA that made up the material.

Sequenced: peripheral blood. This clonotype originated in a man between 45 and 60 years old who had recovered from COVID-19. The J gene is TRBJ2-1, the V gene TRBV5-1; TRBD2 agrees at 13 bases. CDR3 sequence: CASSLGRLAGGNEQFF. As DNA, the CDR3 is TGCGCCAGCAGCTTGGGTCGACTAGCGGGAGGCAATGAGCAGTTCTTC.